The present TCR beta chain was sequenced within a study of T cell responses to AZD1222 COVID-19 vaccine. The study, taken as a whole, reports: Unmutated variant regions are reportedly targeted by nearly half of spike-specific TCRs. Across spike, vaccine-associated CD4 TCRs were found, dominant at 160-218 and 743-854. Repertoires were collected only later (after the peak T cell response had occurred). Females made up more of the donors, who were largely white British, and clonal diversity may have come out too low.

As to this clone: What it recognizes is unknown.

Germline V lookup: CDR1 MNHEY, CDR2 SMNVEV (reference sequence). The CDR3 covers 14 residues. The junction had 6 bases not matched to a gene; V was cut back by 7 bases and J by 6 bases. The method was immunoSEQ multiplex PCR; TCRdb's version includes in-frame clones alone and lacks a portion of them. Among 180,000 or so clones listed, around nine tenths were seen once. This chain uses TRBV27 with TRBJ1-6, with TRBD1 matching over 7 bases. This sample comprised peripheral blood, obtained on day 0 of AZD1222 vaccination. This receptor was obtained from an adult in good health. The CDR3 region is CASTLGQLNSPLHF. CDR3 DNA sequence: TGTGCCAGCACCCTGGGACAGCTTAATTCACCCCTCCACTTT.